This T cell receptor (beta chain) was documented in a study of chemoradiotherapy in HPV16-positive cancers. Study-level information: Two HPV16-positive patients' cells yielded candidate HPV-specific clones and common motifs.

Over chemoradiotherapy, repertoires were sampled more than once. TCRdb keeps only in-frame clones here, not all; method: immunoSEQ multiplex PCR. The top ten clones hold approximately 5.4% of a sample with under 50,000 clones, 76% of them seen once. CDR1 is SGDLS, CDR2 YYNGEE, per germline. Trimming took 0 bases from V and 5 from J, leaving 15 bases between them. This CDR3 has 15 residues. This sequence joins TRBV9 and TRBJ2-7; TRBD1 or TRBD2 may be the D gene (5 bases each). This TCR was sampled from a human donor with HPV-associated anogenital cancer. This material consisted of blood, taken from a patient who underwent chemoradiotherapy. In DNA form, the CDR3 reads TGTGCCAGCAGCGTAGTCGGGACGGTGGACGACGAGCAGTACTTC. As protein: CASSVVGTVDDEQYF. Full variable domain (rest looked up from reference TRBV9 and TRBJ2-7): DSGVTQTPKHLITATGQRVTLRCSPRSGDLSVYWYQQSLDQGLQFLIQYYNGEERAKGNILERFSAQQFPDLHSELNLSSLELGDSALYFCASSVVGTVDDEQYFGPGTRLTVT.